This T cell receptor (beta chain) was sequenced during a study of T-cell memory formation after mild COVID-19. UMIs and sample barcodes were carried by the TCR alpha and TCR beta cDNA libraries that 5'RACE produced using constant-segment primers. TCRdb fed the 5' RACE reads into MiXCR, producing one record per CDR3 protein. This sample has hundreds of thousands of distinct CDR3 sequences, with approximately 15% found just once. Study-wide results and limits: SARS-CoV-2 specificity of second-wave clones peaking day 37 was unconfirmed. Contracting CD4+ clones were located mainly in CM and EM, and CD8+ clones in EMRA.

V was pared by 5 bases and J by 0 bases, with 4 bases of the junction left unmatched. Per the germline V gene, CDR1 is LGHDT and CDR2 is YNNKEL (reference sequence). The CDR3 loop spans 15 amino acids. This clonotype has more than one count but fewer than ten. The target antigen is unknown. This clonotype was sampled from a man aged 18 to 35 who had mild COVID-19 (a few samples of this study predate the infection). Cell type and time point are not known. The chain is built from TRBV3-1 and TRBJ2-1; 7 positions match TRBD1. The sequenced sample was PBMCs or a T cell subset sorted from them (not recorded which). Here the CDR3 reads CASSFGDSSYNEQFF. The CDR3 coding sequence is TGTGCCAGCAGCTTTGGGGACAGCTCCTACAATGAGCAGTTCTTC.